These T cell receptor beta chains were read from a single sample in a study of molecular identifiers for immune sequencing clone quantification. One entry per CDR3 protein results from TCRdb running MiXCR on the PCR reads. This table holds some 320,000 distinct CDR3 sequences, over 20% found once. The sample consisted of naive CD8+ T cells from blood, with Jurkat cell RNA spiked in. The receptors come from a human donor in good health. Some libraries in this study had Jurkat cell RNA spiked in. The CDR3 runs from the conserved cysteine through the conserved F or W. The D gene is left open where the match is weak. Clone size is stated in some rows and not others, as once, few, many or a class when expanded.

>many|TRBD1|TRBV7-2|TRBJ2-6
CASSFGTVPSGANVLTF
TGTGCCAGCAGCTTTGGGACAGTACCGTCTGGGGCCAACGTCCTGACTTTC
>NA|TRBD2|TRBV4-3|TRBJ2-3
CASSQDSGDSTNTQYF
TGCGCCAGCAGCCAAGATAGCGGGGACTCGACAAATACGCAGTATTTT
>NA|TRBD1|TRBV4-3|TRBJ2-5
CASSRDRQVETQYF
TGCGCCAGCAGTCGGGACAGGCAGGTGGAGACCCAGTACTTC
>many|NA|TRBV3-1|TRBJ1-5
CASSQEGGDNQPQHF
TGTGCCAGCAGCCAAGAGGGGGGGGACAATCAGCCCCAGCATTTT
>NA|TRBD2|TRBV12-3/TRBV12-4|TRBJ2-3
CASTEGTSVSTQYF
TGTGCCAGCACCGAGGGTACTAGCGTGAGTACGCAGTATTTT
>many|NA|TRBV6-5|TRBJ1-1
CASSYAATTSEAFF
TGTGCCAGCAGTTACGCCGCGACGACCAGTGAAGCTTTCTTT
>few|TRBD1|TRBV27|TRBJ2-7
CASSLTGGSRYEQYF
TGTGCCAGCAGTTTGACAGGGGGCTCCCGGTACGAGCAGTACTTC
>many|NA|TRBV7-8|TRBJ2-1
CASSSDNYNEQFF
TGTGCCAGCAGCTCGGACAATTACAATGAGCAGTTCTTC
>many|NA|TRBV4-3|TRBJ1-1
CASSQVTLANTEAFF
TGCGCCAGCAGCCAAGTTACGTTGGCGAACACTGAAGCTTTCTTT
>few|TRBD2|TRBV29-1|TRBJ2-3
CSVGREGSTDTQYF
TGCAGCGTTGGGCGGGAGGGGAGTACAGATACGCAGTATTTT
>NA|TRBD1|TRBV7-9|TRBJ2-7
CASSAGDRYTYEQYF
TGTGCCAGCAGCGCAGGGGACAGGTACACCTACGAGCAGTACTTC
>NA|NA|TRBV7-3|TRBJ2-2
CASSPNAGLLSNTGELFF
TGTGCCAGCAGCCCAAACGCCGGGCTTCTATCTAACACCGGGGAGCTGTTTTTT
>many|NA|TRBV14|TRBJ2-5
CASSQLYQETQYF
TGTGCCAGCAGCCAATTGTACCAAGAGACCCAGTACTTC
>NA|NA|TRBV5-5|TRBJ2-7
CASSLVAGSRATYKQYF
TGTGCCAGCAGCTTGGTTGCGGGGTCCCGAGCCACCTACAAGCAGTACTTC
>NA|NA|TRBV5-1|TRBJ2-5
CASSLETGTQYF
TGCGCCAGCAGCTTGGAGACGGGGACCCAGTACTTC
>many|NA|TRBV7-9|TRBJ2-7
CASSPAIYEQYF
TGTGCCAGCAGTCCAGCGATCTACGAGCAGTACTTC
>many|NA|TRBV29-1|TRBJ2-3
CSVEFMDRNTDTQYF
TGCAGCGTTGAATTTATGGACAGAAACACAGATACGCAGTATTTT
>many|TRBD2|TRBV12-3/TRBV12-4|TRBJ2-4
CASSFGTSKNIQYF
TGTGCCAGCAGTTTTGGGACTAGCAAAAACATTCAGTACTTC
>many|NA|TRBV6-2/TRBV6-3|TRBJ1-1
CASRDGGEAFF
TGTGCCAGCAGGGACGGAGGTGAAGCTTTCTTT
>NA|NA|TRBV20-1|TRBJ1-2
CSARQDTKVGGYTF
TGCAGTGCTAGACAGGACACGAAGGTTGGTGGCTACACCTTC
>many|TRBD2|TRBV5-6|TRBJ2-3
CASRPGLAGRTDTQYF
TGTGCCAGCAGGCCGGGACTAGCGGGGAGAACAGATACGCAGTATTTT
>many|TRBD1|TRBV20-1|TRBJ1-1
CSARDWGQGVRTEAFF
TGCAGTGCTAGAGATTGGGGACAGGGGGTCCGCACTGAAGCTTTCTTT
>many|TRBD1|TRBV19|TRBJ2-3
CASSTGTGAVSTDTQYF
TGTGCCAGTAGTACCGGGACAGGGGCGGTTAGCACAGATACGCAGTATTTT
>many|TRBD2|TRBV9|TRBJ2-1
CASSVVPGLDYEQFF
TGTGCCAGCAGCGTAGTCCCGGGACTAGATTATGAGCAGTTCTTC
>many|NA|TRBV5-6|TRBJ2-7
CASSPEGSAEQYF
TGTGCCAGCAGCCCGGAAGGGTCGGCCGAGCAGTACTTC
>many|NA|TRBV9|TRBJ2-2
CASSVDQELFF
TGTGCCAGCAGCGTAGATCAGGAGCTGTTTTTT
>many|NA|TRBV25-1|TRBJ2-7
CASSASSQGSYEQYF
TGTGCCAGCAGTGCTTCTTCCCAAGGGTCCTACGAGCAGTACTTC
>many|TRBD1|TRBV6-5|TRBJ2-5
CASSYSTGGEETQYF
TGTGCCAGCAGTTACTCGACAGGGGGCGAAGAGACCCAGTACTTC
>many|NA|TRBV14|TRBJ1-4
CARPRGDDYEKLFF
TGTGCCCGCCCCCGCGGGGACGATTATGAAAAACTGTTTTTT
>many|TRBD2|TRBV11-2|TRBJ2-5
CASSLSGTGETQYF
TGTGCCAGCAGCCTGAGCGGGACTGGTGAGACCCAGTACTTC
>many|NA|TRBV15|TRBJ2-2
CATSRDRPGQDTGELFF
TGTGCCACCAGCAGAGATCGTCCGGGACAAGACACCGGGGAGCTGTTTTTT
>NA|NA|TRBV5-6|TRBJ2-3
CASGEALDGRTDTQYF
TGTGCCAGCGGCGAGGCCTTGGACGGGCGCACAGATACGCAGTATTTT
>few|TRBD1|TRBV7-9|TRBJ2-1
CASSYGTGPNEQFF
TGTGCCAGCAGTTACGGGACAGGGCCCAATGAGCAGTTCTTC
>NA|NA|TRBV4-3|TRBJ2-7
CASSQDRPGPGHYEQYF
TGCGCCAGCAGCCAAGATCGGCCGGGACCTGGTCACTACGAGCAGTACTTC
>many|NA|TRBV7-9|TRBJ2-7
CASSLVTIDEQYF
TGTGCCAGCAGCTTAGTTACTATCGACGAGCAGTACTTC
>NA|NA|TRBV12-3/TRBV12-4|TRBJ1-4
CASSFARLDEKLFF
TGTGCCAGCAGTTTCGCCAGACTTGATGAAAAACTGTTTTTT
>few|NA|TRBV4-1|TRBJ2-7
CASSQDVTHVSEQYF
TGCGCCAGCAGCCAAGATGTGACCCACGTCTCCGAGCAGTACTTC
>NA|NA|TRBV27|TRBJ1-5
CAGSLYPPFDYSNQPQHF
TGTGCCGGCAGTCTGTACCCCCCTTTTGATTATAGCAATCAGCCCCAGCATTTT
>many|NA|TRBV7-9|TRBJ2-4
CASSSYRDIQYF
TGTGCCAGCAGCTCTTATAGGGACATTCAGTACTTC
>NA|NA|TRBV20-1|TRBJ2-7
CGARAVEDRSYEQYF
TGCGGTGCTAGAGCCGTGGAGGACCGCTCCTACGAGCAGTACTTC